This is a list of T cell receptor beta chains from one sample in a study of blood T cells in healthy people across ages. One entry per CDR3 protein results from TCRdb running MiXCR on the 5' RACE reads. The table has around 870,000 distinct CDR3 sequences, around 26% seen once. Material: blood. Receptors were obtained from an elderly woman in good health. Both conserved end residues are part of each CDR3. Each record gives: clone size, V gene, D gene, J gene, CDR3 protein, CDR3 DNA. The D gene is left open where the match is weak. Part of the rows lack a size; the others show once, few, many or a class for expanded clones.

many	TRBV28	-	TRBJ2-5	CASSAQETQYF	TGTGCCAGCAGCGCACAAGAGACCCAGTACTTC
-	TRBV20-1	TRBD2	TRBJ2-4	CSARYGTSGLAKNIQYF	TGCAGTGCTAGATACGGGACTAGCGGTCTAGCCAAAAACATTCAGTACTTC
-	TRBV2	TRBD2	TRBJ2-2	CASSDGVAGPTGELFF	TGTGCCAGCAGTGATGGAGTAGCGGGGCCCACCGGGGAGCTGTTTTTT
few	TRBV7-9	TRBD1	TRBJ1-2	CASSPGTALSYGYTF	TGTGCCAGCAGCCCGGGGACAGCCCTTAGCTATGGCTACACCTTC
many	TRBV24-1	TRBD1	TRBJ2-3	CATSDWTGLGDTQYF	TGTGCCACCAGTGACTGGACAGGGCTGGGAGATACGCAGTATTTT
-	TRBV20-1	-	TRBJ2-4	CSASSQNIQYF	TGCAGTGCTAGTTCCCAAAACATTCAGTACTTC
-	TRBV7-2	TRBD2	TRBJ2-5	CASSLAGGMETQYF	TGTGCCAGCAGCTTAGCGGGGGGGATGGAGACCCAGTACTTC
-	TRBV20-1	-	TRBJ2-7	CGVKAGPLPEQYF	TGCGGTGTTAAGGCAGGCCCTCTCCCCGAGCAGTACTTC
many	TRBV7-9	-	TRBJ1-1	CASSLDAEAFF	TGTGCCAGCAGCTTAGACGCAGAAGCTTTCTTT
-	TRBV20-1	-	TRBJ2-5	CSARGDLRSETQYF	TGCAGTGCTAGAGGGGACCTTCGTTCGGAGACCCAGTACTTC
many	TRBV2	-	TRBJ2-5	CASSDRGREQYF	TGTGCCAGCAGTGACAGGGGGAGGGAGCAGTACTTC
many	TRBV5-1	-	TRBJ2-7	CASSGSGSGEQYF	TGCGCCAGCAGCGGGTCGGGGTCCGGTGAGCAGTACTTC
few	TRBV10-3	-	TRBJ1-1	CAISESRQFEAFF	TGTGCCATCAGTGAGTCGCGGCAGTTTGAAGCTTTCTTT
-	TRBV20-1	-	TRBJ1-2	CSASKSYSYGYTF	TGCAGTGCTAGTAAATCCTATAGCTATGGCTACACCTTC
-	TRBV28	TRBD1	TRBJ2-7	CASSLPGQGFSYGQYF	TGTGCCAGCAGTTTACCGGGACAGGGGTTCTCCTACGGGCAGTACTTC
many	TRBV7-2	TRBD1	TRBJ2-5	CASSSGQGVVETQYF	TGTGCCAGCAGCTCGGGACAGGGGGTTGTAGAGACCCAGTACTTC
many	TRBV5-1	-	TRBJ2-5	CASSLEGARETQYF	TGCGCCAGCAGCTTGGAGGGCGCGCGGGAGACCCAGTACTTC
many	TRBV12-3/TRBV12-4	TRBD1	TRBJ2-7	CASSLGPGQGNEQYF	TGTGCCAGCAGTTTAGGCCCGGGACAGGGAAACGAGCAGTACTTC
few	TRBV2	TRBD1	TRBJ1-5	CASSGTAYSNQPQHF	TGTGCCAGCAGCGGGACAGCATATAGCAATCAGCCCCAGCATTTT
-	TRBV7-9	-	TRBJ1-6	CASSLNRQSNSPLHF	TGTGCCAGCAGCTTAAACCGGCAGAGTAATTCACCCCTCCACTTT
-	TRBV6-1	-	TRBJ2-2	CASVSRQFTGELFF	TGTGCCAGCGTTTCCAGACAGTTCACCGGGGAGCTGTTTTTT
many	TRBV7-8	-	TRBJ1-4	CASSLRAENEKLFF	TGTGCCAGCAGCCTCAGGGCCGAAAATGAAAAACTGTTTTTT
few	TRBV7-8	-	TRBJ2-2	CASSPRDTQPGELFF	TGTGCCAGCAGCCCCCGGGACACCCAACCCGGGGAGCTGTTTTTT
few	TRBV2	TRBD2	TRBJ2-3	CASREGTSGGYPQYF	TGTGCCAGCAGAGAAGGGACTAGCGGGGGGTACCCCCAGTATTTT
many	TRBV7-9	-	TRBJ2-1	CASSLMGGVDNEQFF	TGTGCCAGCAGCTTGATGGGGGGCGTCGACAATGAGCAGTTCTTC